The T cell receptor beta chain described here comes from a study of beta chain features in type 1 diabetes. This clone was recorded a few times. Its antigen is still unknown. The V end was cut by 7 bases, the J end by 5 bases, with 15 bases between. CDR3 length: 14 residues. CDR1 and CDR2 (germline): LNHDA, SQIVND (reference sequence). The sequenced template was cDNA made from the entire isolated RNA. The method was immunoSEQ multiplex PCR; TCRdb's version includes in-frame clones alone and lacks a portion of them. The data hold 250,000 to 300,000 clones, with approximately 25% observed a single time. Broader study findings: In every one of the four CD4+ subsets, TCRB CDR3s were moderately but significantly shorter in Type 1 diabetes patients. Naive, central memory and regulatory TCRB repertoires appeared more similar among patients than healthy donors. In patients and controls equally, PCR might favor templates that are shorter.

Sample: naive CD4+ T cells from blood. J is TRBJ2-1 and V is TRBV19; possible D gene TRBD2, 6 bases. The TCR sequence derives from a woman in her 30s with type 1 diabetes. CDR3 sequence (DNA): TGTGCCAGTACCGCGGGGACTTGGGACAATGAGCAGTTCTTC. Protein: CASTAGTWDNEQFF. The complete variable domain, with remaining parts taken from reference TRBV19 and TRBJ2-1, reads DGGITQSPKYLFRKEGQNVTLSCEQNLNHDAMYWYRQDPGQGLRLIYYSQIVNDFQKGDIAEGYSVSREKKESFPLTVTSAQKNPTAFYLCASTAGTWDNEQFFGPGTRLTVL.